The text below deals with one TCR beta chain. The antigen is unknown. Assay used: immunoSEQ multiplex PCR; TCRdb lists only in-frame clones, some missing. The repertoire holds about 2 million clones, with 95% as singletons. Germline lookup yields CDR1 MNHEY and CDR2 SVGAGI. The ends lost 5 bases at V and 8 bases at J; junction bases unmatched: 8. The CDR3 has 13 amino acids. The sample originates from a study of shared clonotypes between healthy human individuals. Study-level findings and limits: About 5% was the fraction of naive CD4 clonotypes found shared across four donors.

The sequencing input was naive CD4+ T cells sorted from blood. Specified subset: CD45RA+ positively selected. The rearrangement links TRBV6-5 to TRBJ1-2, with 7 nucleotides matching TRBD1. The TCR was taken from a man between 18 and 29 years old in good health. The CDR3 is CASSRTGFKGYTF. The CDR3 DNA reads as TGTGCCAGCAGTAGGACAGGTTTTAAAGGCTACACCTTC.